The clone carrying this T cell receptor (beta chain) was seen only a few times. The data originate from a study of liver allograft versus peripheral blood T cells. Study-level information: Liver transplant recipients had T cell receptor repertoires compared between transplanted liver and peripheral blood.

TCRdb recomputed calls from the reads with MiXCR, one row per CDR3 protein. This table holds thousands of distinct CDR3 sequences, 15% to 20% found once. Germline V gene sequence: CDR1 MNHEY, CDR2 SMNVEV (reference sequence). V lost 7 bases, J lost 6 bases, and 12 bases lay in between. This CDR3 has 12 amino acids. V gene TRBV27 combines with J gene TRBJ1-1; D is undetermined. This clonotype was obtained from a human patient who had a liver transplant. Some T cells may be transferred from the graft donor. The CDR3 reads CASKVGNAEAFF. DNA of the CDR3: TGTGCCAGCAAAGTGGGAAACGCTGAAGCTTTCTTT.